Following are 28 T cell receptor beta chains from one sample sequenced in a study of blood T cell repertoires in COVID-19. The assay was immunoSEQ multiplex PCR, and TCRdb's table has in-frame clones only and misses some. Seen here are some 25,000 clones, about 86% observed once, and the top ten hold over 6.5%. Source material: peripheral blood. The receptors shown here come from a man aged 70 or older with acute or convalescent COVID-19.

CDR3 region: CASSQPGLAGAGEQFF. The CDR3 DNA reads TGCGCCAGCAGCCAACCGGGACTAGCGGGAGCTGGTGAGCAGTTCTTC. This rearrangement joins TRBV4-3 to TRBJ2-1, with 14 bases lining up with TRBD2. Germline loops: CDR1 LGHNA, CDR2 YSLEER. CDR3 length: 16 amino acids. The ends lost 2 bases at V and 9 bases at J; junction bases unmatched: 6.

In this sample, this clone turned up once. The rearrangement joins TRBV23-1 to TRBJ1-1, with D perhaps TRBD1 (6 bases). Being an ORF, TRBV23-1 has a function that is uncertain. This CDR3 has 20 residues. Trimming took off 0 bases at V and 2 bases at J, with 25 bases between the two ends. This CDR3 reads CASSQSGAAGREVGNTEAFF. The DNA for the CDR3 is TGCGCCAGCAGTCAATCGGGGGCAGCAGGGAGAGAGGTGGGTAACACTGAAGCTTTCTTT.

This clone was observed a single time. The chain employs TRBV3-1 (or the pseudogene TRBV3-2) and TRBJ2-6; D unresolved. Germline V gene lookup returns CDR1 LGHDT and CDR2 YNNKEL (reference sequence). The CDR3 is made up of 16 amino acids. Trimming removed 1 base from V and 0 bases from J, with 7 bases in between. The CDR3 DNA sequence: TGTGCCAGCAGCCAAGGAACGGGCTCTGGGGCCAACGTCCTGACTTTC. Its protein product is CASSQGTGSGANVLTF.

This clone was recorded once. The V and J genes are TRBV15 and TRBJ1-2; perhaps TRBD1 as D (6 bases). This CDR3 region has 14 residues. The V gene lost 8 bases and the J gene lost 0 bases, with 13 bases spanning the gap. The V gene's germline CDR1 is LNHNV and CDR2 YYDKDF (reference sequence). The CDR3 DNA reads as TGTGCCACCCGCCGGGGGGCGGCTAACTATGGCTACACCTTC. This encodes CATRRGAANYGYTF.

V and J are TRBV14 and TRBJ2-5; the D is unclear. Germline lookup yields CDR1 SGHDN and CDR2 FVKESK. V was trimmed by 0 bases and J by 5 bases, leaving 10 bases between them. The CDR3 has 14 amino acids. As DNA, the CDR3 is TGTGCCAGCAGCCAAGATTACGTGCGGGAGACCCAGTACTTC. It encodes CASSQDYVRETQYF.

This rearrangement joins TRBV11-2 to TRBJ1-2; D might be TRBD1 (5 bases). V dropped 5 bases and J dropped 8 bases, with 12 bases sitting between them. The germline V gene encodes CDR1 SGHAT and CDR2 FQNNGV. The CDR3 has 12 residues. The CDR3 reads CASSLQVRGYTF. The CDR3 DNA follows: TGTGCCAGCAGCCTACAGGTACGCGGCTACACCTTC.

This chain links TRBV6-6 with TRBJ1-2; D remains unclear. Germline CDR1 reads MNHNY; CDR2 reads SVGAGI (reference sequence). V was clipped by 2 bases and J by 6 bases, with 10 bases between them. The CDR3 consists of 13 residues. CDR3: CASSYGGRDGYTF. The DNA for the CDR3 is TGTGCCAGCAGTTACGGAGGGAGGGATGGCTACACCTTC.

The chain has TRBV27 and TRBJ1-5; D unclear. V lost 7 bases to trimming and J lost 2 bases, with 6 bases between them. This CDR3 is 12 amino acids long. CDR1 is MNHEY, CDR2 SMNVEV, per germline (reference sequence). The CDR3 region has the DNA TGTGCCAGCAAAACGGGCAATCAGCCCCAGCATTTT. Its translation is CASKTGNQPQHF.

This clone was seen more than once but under ten times. V and J are TRBV23-1 and TRBJ2-1; a possible D gene is TRBD1 (5 bases). TRBV23-1 is assigned to the ORF class and has an uncertain function. CDR3 size: 14 residues. Trimming left V 2 bases short and J 8 bases short, with 13 bases between. Written as DNA, the CDR3 is TGCGCCAGCAGTCAAAAAGTGCCAGGGTATGAGCAGTTCTTC. Translation: CASSQKVPGYEQFF.

This chain links TRBV2 with TRBJ1-6, with D maybe TRBD1 (5 bases). The CDR3 extends over 15 amino acids. Germline values: CDR1 SNHLY, CDR2 FYNNEI. Trimming left V 11 bases short and J 0 bases short, with 14 bases between. CDR3 sequence: CAGGTSSSYNSPLHF. In DNA, the CDR3 is TGTGCCGGGGGGACGTCGAGCTCCTATAATTCACCCCTCCACTTT.

V usage is TRBV3-1 (or the pseudogene TRBV3-2) and J usage is TRBJ1-1; TRBD1 is a possible D gene (5 bases). Germline-derived CDR1 and CDR2 are LGHDT and YNNKEL (reference sequence). The CDR3 totals 14 residues. Deletions cut 1 base from V and 6 bases from J, with 12 bases between. In DNA form, the CDR3 reads TGTGCCAGCAGCCAAGGAGGTCGGGGGGCTGAAGCTTTCTTT. Protein: CASSQGGRGAEAFF.

The chain is built from TRBV4-1 and TRBJ2-5, with D perhaps matching TRBD2 (6 bases). Trimming shortened V by 3 bases and J by 5 bases, and 16 bases separated the two germline ends. The germline V gene has CDR1 MGHRA and CDR2 YSYEKL. This CDR3 comprises 15 residues. The CDR3 bases are TGCGCCAGCAGCCAGGACTCTGCGGGATGGGAGACCCAGTACTTC. It yields the protein CASSQDSAGWETQYF.

The CDR3 sequence: CASSLRTGVNQPQHF. CDR3 DNA: TGTGCCAGCAGCTTAAGGACAGGGGTCAATCAGCCCCAGCATTTT. The J gene is TRBJ1-5, the V gene TRBV7-2, with 9 bases identical to TRBD1. J gave up 3 bases and V 2 bases, and 2 bases lay outside the gene matches. This CDR3 comprises 15 residues. Germline CDR1 and CDR2: SGHTA and FQGNSA.

V and J are TRBV7-9 and TRBJ1-4; 9 bases line up with TRBD1. Germline loops: CDR1 SEHNR, CDR2 FQNEAQ (reference sequence). CDR3 size: 16 residues. V gave up 3 bases and J gave up 7 bases; unmatched junction bases: 9. CDR3 sequence: CASSFLQGAVGEKLFF. The CDR3 DNA sequence: TGTGCCAGCAGCTTCCTACAGGGGGCGGTTGGTGAAAAACTGTTTTTT.

V and J are TRBV5-4 and TRBJ1-1; TRBD1 is a possible D gene (5 bases). The length of the CDR3 is 17 residues. Trimming took off 0 bases at V and 4 bases at J, with 19 bases between the two ends. The germline CDR1 and CDR2 sequences are SGHNT and YYREEE (reference sequence). The CDR3 protein is CASSLAGQGKGFTEAFF. The CDR3 DNA is TGTGCCAGCAGCTTGGCCGGTCAGGGTAAAGGCTTCACTGAAGCTTTCTTT.

The chain has TRBV9 and TRBJ1-4; D unclear. Germline V CDR1 and CDR2: SGDLS, YYNGEE. CDR3 length: 14 amino acids. V lost 3 bases and J 4 bases, leaving 10 bases between the germline ends. DNA of the CDR3: TGTGCCAGCAGCGCTACAGAGCTTAATGAAAAACTGTTTTTT. It is translated as CASSATELNEKLFF.

This rearrangement joins TRBV24-1 to TRBJ1-4; weak D call: TRBD1 (6 bases). V shed 2 bases and J shed 10 bases, with 13 bases lying between them. CDR1 and CDR2 (germline): KGHDR, SFDVKD. This CDR3 spans 14 amino acids. The CDR3 reads CATSDSRQVGKLFF. CDR3 nucleotides: TGTGCCACCAGTGATTCGCGACAGGTCGGAAAACTGTTTTTT.

V gene TRBV10-3 combines with J gene TRBJ1-3, with D unresolved. The CDR3 runs 12 residues. V was shortened by 6 bases and J by 4 bases, with 7 bases between the two germline ends. CDR1 ENHRY and CDR2 SYGVKD come from the germline V gene. For the CDR3, the DNA is TGTGCCATCAGGGCCCCGGGAAACACCATATATTTT. It is translated as CAIRAPGNTIYF.

This chain links TRBV28 with TRBJ2-5, with D possibly TRBD2 on 6 matching bases. The germline gives CDR1 MDHEN, CDR2 SYDVKM. The CDR3 is 14 residues long. V was clipped by 5 bases and J by 2 bases, with 12 bases between them. The CDR3 is CASSVTRAQETQYF. The CDR3, as DNA: TGTGCCAGCAGTGTGACTAGAGCACAAGAGACCCAGTACTTC.

V gene TRBV10-3 combines with J gene TRBJ2-5, with 10 bases lining up with TRBD2. The CDR3 runs 14 residues. Germline lookup yields CDR1 ENHRY and CDR2 SYGVKD. After removal of 6 bases from V and 1 base from J, the junction contained 2 bases not matched to a gene. The CDR3 sequence: CAISRTSGQETQYF. Here the CDR3 DNA reads TGTGCCATCAGCCGGACTAGCGGCCAAGAGACCCAGTACTTC.

The CDR3 DNA sequence: TGTGCCTGGAGCGCCACGGGACAGGGGTTCATTCAGTACTTC. Encoded protein: CAWSATGQGFIQYF. The chain is built from TRBV30 and TRBJ2-4; the match to TRBD1 covers 10 bases. This CDR3 is 14 amino acids long. Germline V gene data show CDR1 as GTSNPN and CDR2 as SVGIG (reference sequence). With V trimmed by 3 bases and J by 9 bases, 8 bases remained unmatched.

This chain links TRBV7-2 with TRBJ2-5; 7 nucleotides line up with TRBD1. J lost 0 bases, V lost 6 bases, and 7 bases had no gene match. The germline CDR1 and CDR2 sequences are SGHTA and FQGNSA. The CDR3 has 15 residues. The CDR3, as DNA: TGTGCCAGCAGAACCGGGACAGCAAACCAAGAGACCCAGTACTTC. Its translation is CASRTGTANQETQYF.

This sequence joins TRBV5-1 and TRBJ2-1, with 9 nucleotides matching TRBD1. The V segment lost 0 bases and the J segment 3 bases; nucleotides outside the gene matches: 1. In germline, CDR1 is SGHRS, CDR2 YFSETQ. This CDR3 comprises 15 residues. CDR3 bases: TGCGCCAGCAGCTTGGCGGGACAGGGCTACAATGAGCAGTTCTTC. It is translated as CASSLAGQGYNEQFF.

Of note for this clone: The same CDR3 arises from other DNA sequences in this sample as well. CDR3 residues: CASSLGAGYNEQFF. The CDR3 DNA reads TGTGCCAGCAGCTTAGGGGCAGGGTACAATGAGCAGTTCTTC. The chain carries TRBV11-2 and TRBJ2-1, with D maybe TRBD1 (5 bases). The ends were cut back, 1 base at V and 4 bases at J, with 8 bases in the middle. Germline CDR1 and CDR2: SGHAT and FQNNGV. The CDR3 spans 14 residues.

J is TRBJ1-5 and V is TRBV19; 7 bases align to TRBD1. The CDR3 spans 14 residues. Germline CDR1 LNHDA, CDR2 SQIVND (reference sequence). V trimming: 7 bases; J trimming: 4 bases; junction bases outside the gene matches: 7. DNA of the CDR3: TGTGCCAGTATAGGGTGGGACAGAAATCAGCCCCAGCATTTT. Translating it yields CASIGWDRNQPQHF.

This clone showed up just once. The J gene is TRBJ1-2, the V gene TRBV25-1; 7 positions match TRBD1. Germline-derived CDR1 and CDR2 are MGHDK and SYGVNS. This CDR3 contains 15 residues. V shed 2 bases, J shed 7 bases, and the junction held 10 bases outside the gene matches. The CDR3 sequence: CASSEARGTRAGYTF. The CDR3, as DNA: TGTGCCAGCAGTGAAGCCAGGGGGACTAGAGCTGGCTACACCTTC.

V usage is TRBV14 and J usage is TRBJ1-2; tentatively, D is TRBD1 (6 bases). The V gene's germline CDR1 is SGHDN and CDR2 FVKESK. This CDR3 region has 13 residues. V lost 5 bases to trimming and J lost 4 bases, with 11 bases between them. The chain's CDR3 is CASSFRGSYGYTF. As DNA, the CDR3 is TGTGCCAGCAGCTTCAGGGGATCCTATGGCTACACCTTC.

The CDR3 region has the DNA TGTGCCAGCAGCTTTGACAGGGCCGGGGCTGAAGCTTTCTTT. It translates to CASSFDRAGAEAFF. The chain joins TRBV5-4 to TRBJ1-1, with 7 bases that match TRBD1. The germline V gene has CDR1 SGHNT and CDR2 YYREEE (reference sequence). CDR3 length: 14 amino acids. V gave up 2 bases and J gave up 6 bases; unmatched junction bases: 7.